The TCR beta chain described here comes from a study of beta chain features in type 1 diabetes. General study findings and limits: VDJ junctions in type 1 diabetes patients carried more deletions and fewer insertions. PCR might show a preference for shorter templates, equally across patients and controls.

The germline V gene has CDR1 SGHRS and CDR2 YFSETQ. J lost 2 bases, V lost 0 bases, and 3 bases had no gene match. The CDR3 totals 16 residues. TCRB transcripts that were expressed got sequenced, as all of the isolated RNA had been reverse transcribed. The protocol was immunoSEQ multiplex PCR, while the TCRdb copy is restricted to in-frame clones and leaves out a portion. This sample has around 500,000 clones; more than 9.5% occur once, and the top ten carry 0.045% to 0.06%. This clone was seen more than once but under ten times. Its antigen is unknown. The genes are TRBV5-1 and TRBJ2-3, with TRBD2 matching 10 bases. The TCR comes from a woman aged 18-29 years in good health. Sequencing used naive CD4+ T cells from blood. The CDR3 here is CASSLGTSGNTDTQYF. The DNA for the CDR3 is TGCGCCAGCAGCTTGGGGACTAGCGGCAACACAGATACGCAGTATTTT. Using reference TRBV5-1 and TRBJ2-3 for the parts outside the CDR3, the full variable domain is KAGVTQTPRYLIKTRGQQVTLSCSPISGHRSVSWYQQTPGQGLQFLFEYFSETQRNKGNFPGRFSGRQFSNSRSEMNVSTLELGDSALYLCASSLGTSGNTDTQYFGPGTRLTVL.